This T cell receptor beta chain was captured by sequencing in a study of CD8 T cells in ankylosing spondylitis. Study observations and caveats: The disease-linked clones had a CD8+ phenotype and low blood frequencies. The clones that were linked to disease were reported to be significantly enriched in matched synovial fluid samples from ankylosing spondylitis patients. Previous work reported some of these motif variants in the synovial fluid and blood of reactive arthritis.

This CDR3 comprises 18 residues. Per germline, CDR1 SGHAT and CDR2 FQNNGV. The V end lost 5 bases, the J end lost 0 bases, and 21 bases lay between the germline ends. TCRdb reprocessed the 5' RACE reads with MiXCR, giving one entry per CDR3 protein. The sample comprises around 210,000 distinct CDR3 sequences, approximately 7.6% of which are singletons, and roughly 5% rests with the top ten. The table lists this clonotype with a few counts. Its target is not known. The gene calls are TRBV11-2 and TRBJ2-3; D may be TRBD2 (5 bases). The sequence was obtained from a female donor with ankylosing spondylitis or in good health (not recorded which). Sequencing was carried out using blood, either unsorted or a sorted T cell fraction (not recorded which). CDR3 amino acids: CASSHSDGDYPSTDTQYF. CDR3 DNA: TGTGCCAGCAGCCATTCGGACGGGGATTACCCTAGCACAGATACGCAGTATTTT.